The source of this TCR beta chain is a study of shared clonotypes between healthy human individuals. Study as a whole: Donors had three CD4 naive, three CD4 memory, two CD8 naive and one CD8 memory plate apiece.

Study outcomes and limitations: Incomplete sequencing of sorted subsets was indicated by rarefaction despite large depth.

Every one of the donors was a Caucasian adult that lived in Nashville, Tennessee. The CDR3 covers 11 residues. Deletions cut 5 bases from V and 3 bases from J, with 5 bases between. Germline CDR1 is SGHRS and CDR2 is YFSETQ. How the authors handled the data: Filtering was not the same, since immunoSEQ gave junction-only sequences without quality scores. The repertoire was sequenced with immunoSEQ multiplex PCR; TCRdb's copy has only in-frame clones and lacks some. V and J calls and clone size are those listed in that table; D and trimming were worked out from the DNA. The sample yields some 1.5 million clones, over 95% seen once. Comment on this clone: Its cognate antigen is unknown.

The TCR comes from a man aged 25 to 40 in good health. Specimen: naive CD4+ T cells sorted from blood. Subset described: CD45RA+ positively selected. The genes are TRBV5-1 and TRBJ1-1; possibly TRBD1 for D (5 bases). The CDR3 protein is CASRGHTEAFF. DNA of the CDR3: TGCGCCAGCAGGGGGCACACTGAAGCTTTCTTT.